The rows below give T cell receptor beta chains drawn from one sample of a study of T cell responses to AZD1222 COVID-19 vaccine. Here immunoSEQ multiplex PCR was the method, and the copy in TCRdb shows in-frame clones only, minus some. Seen here are more than 150,000 clones, 75% to 95% observed once, and the top ten hold about 2%. Material: peripheral blood, obtained on day 0 of AZD1222 vaccination. These receptors were collected from an adult in good health. Each CDR3 is given with its conserved first and last residue. D genes are given only for firm matches. A clone size is listed for some rows: how often the clone was seen (once, few, many), or a class if it is expanded.

V,D,J,size,DNA,CDR3
TRBV19,.,TRBJ2-3,.,TGTGCCAGTAGTATAGGTAGCCCCAGAGGGGGAGATACGCAGTATTTT,CASSIGSPRGGDTQYF
TRBV10-3,TRBD2,TRBJ2-5,.,TGTGCCATCAGCGCGAGACTAGCGGGACGTGAGACCCAGTACTTC,CAISARLAGRETQYF
TRBV5-6,TRBD2,TRBJ2-1,.,TGTGCCAGCCGCGGACTAGCGGGCCTTAGTTCCTACAATGAGCAGTTCTTC,CASRGLAGLSSYNEQFF
TRBV14,.,TRBJ1-4,.,TGTGCCAGCAGCCAAGGGCTCTGGGAAAAACTGTTTTTT,CASSQGLWEKLFF
TRBV7-2,.,TRBJ2-1,.,TGTGCCAGCAGCTTAACTAGGCAGATTCGGTACAATGAGCAGTTCTTC,CASSLTRQIRYNEQFF
TRBV28,.,TRBJ1-5,.,TGTGCCAGCGACTTCAGCGGGGCGCGGAGACAGCCCCAGCATTTT,CASDFSGARRQPQHF
TRBV28,TRBD2,TRBJ2-7,.,TGTGCCAGCAGTCCCCGCCGGACTAGCGGGAGGGCCTCCTACGAGCAGTACTTC,CASSPRRTSGRASYEQYF
TRBV3-1/TRBV3-2,.,TRBJ1-2,.,TGTGCCAGCAGCCAAGGAGCAAGAACTAACTATGGCTACACCTTC,CASSQGARTNYGYTF
TRBV18,.,TRBJ2-1,.,TGTGCCAGCTCACCACCGCTCAGAGAGCAGTTCTTC,CASSPPLREQFF
TRBV19,TRBD2,TRBJ2-1,once,TGTGCCAGTAGTATCCAGCGGGAGGTAAATGAGCAGTTCTTC,CASSIQREVNEQFF
TRBV11-3,.,TRBJ1-5,.,TGTGCCAGCAGCCCTGACAGCGGTGGAGAGCCCCAGCATTTT,CASSPDSGGEPQHF
TRBV12-5,TRBD2,TRBJ2-7,.,TGTGCTAGTGCGTATAGCGGGAGCTCCTACGAGCAGTACTTC,CASAYSGSSYEQYF
TRBV19,.,TRBJ1-1,.,TGTGCCAGTAGTTTTGGGATGAACACTGAAGCTTTCTTT,CASSFGMNTEAFF
TRBV4-3,.,TRBJ1-3,.,TGCGCCAGCAGCCAAGATCTTCCGGACCGTACTGGAAACACCATATATTTT,CASSQDLPDRTGNTIYF
TRBV30,TRBD1,TRBJ2-1,.,TGTGCCTGGACCCCCGGGACAGTATACAATGAGCAGTTCTTC,CAWTPGTVYNEQFF
TRBV5-4,.,TRBJ2-1,once,TGTGCCAGCAGCTTGGGGGGCGAGGAAGGTGGGTTCTTC,CASSLGGEEGGFF
TRBV19,.,TRBJ1-1,.,TGTGCCAGTAGTACCCTAGGGGGGACTGAAGCTTTCTTT,CASSTLGGTEAFF
TRBV7-2,TRBD2,TRBJ2-5,.,TGTGCCAGCAGCTTAGAGCAATTACTAGCGGGAGGGTTCCAAGAGACCCAGTACTTC,CASSLEQLLAGGFQETQYF
TRBV30,.,TRBJ2-3,.,TGTGCCTGGAGTCTTGGGGCAGATACGCAGTATTTT,CAWSLGADTQYF
TRBV9,TRBD1,TRBJ1-5,.,TGTGCCAGCAGCGTTGGGACAGGGTCAGGGCAGCCCCAGCATTTT,CASSVGTGSGQPQHF
TRBV25-1,TRBD2,TRBJ2-3,.,TGTGCCAGCAGTGAATTAGGACTAGCGGGAGCAGTAGATACGCAGTATTTT,CASSELGLAGAVDTQYF
TRBV28,TRBD1,TRBJ1-3,.,TGTGCCAGCCAAAGAACTAAAATGGGGACAGGTTTTAGGGGAAACACCATATATTTT,CASQRTKMGTGFRGNTIYF
TRBV5-6,.,TRBJ2-5,.,TGTGCCAGCAGCTTGGTTGGCCTAGCGATCGAAGGAGGGGAGACCCAGTACTTC,CASSLVGLAIEGGETQYF
TRBV28,.,TRBJ1-4,.,TGTGCCAGCAGACTCACCGGGGTGAATGAAAAACTGTTTTTT,CASRLTGVNEKLFF
TRBV2,.,TRBJ2-4,.,TGTGCCAGCAGTGACCGGGGACTAGCCAAAAACATTCAGTACTTC,CASSDRGLAKNIQYF
TRBV4-1,TRBD1,TRBJ2-7,.,TGCGCCAGCAGCCGGGACAGGGCCTACGAGCAGTACTTC,CASSRDRAYEQYF
TRBV30,.,TRBJ1-3,.,TGTGCCTGGAGTCCGGACAACTCTGGAAACACCATATATTTT,CAWSPDNSGNTIYF
TRBV18,TRBD1,TRBJ2-7,.,TGTGCCAGCTCACCCGGGACAGGGGGACTCGAGCAGTACTTC,CASSPGTGGLEQYF
TRBV13,TRBD2,TRBJ2-1,.,TGTGCCAGCAGCTTTCGCCCCGGGACTAGTTGGGAGAGCAATGAGCAGTTCTTC,CASSFRPGTSWESNEQFF
TRBV9,.,TRBJ1-1,.,TGTGCCAGCAGCCCTCAGTTTGGGGTGGTCACTGAAGCTTTCTTT,CASSPQFGVVTEAFF
TRBV25-1,.,TRBJ1-6,.,TGTGCCAGCAGTGTTTGGACGGATAATTCACCCCTCCACTTT,CASSVWTDNSPLHF
TRBV29-1,TRBD1,TRBJ2-5,.,TGCAGCGTGGGGACAGGGGGGGAGGCCCAGTACTTC,CSVGTGGEAQYF
TRBV10-3,.,TRBJ1-1,.,TGTGCCATCAGTGGGGGGTACCGGAACACTGAAGCTTTCTTT,CAISGGYRNTEAFF
TRBV7-2,TRBD1,TRBJ1-1,.,TGTGCCAGCAGCTTAGCCAGGGGGACTGAAGCTTTCTTT,CASSLARGTEAFF
TRBV10-2,.,TRBJ2-3,.,TGCGCCAGCAGTGAGTCGACGTTTCTGGGGATGAGTCATACGCAGTATTTT,CASSESTFLGMSHTQYF
TRBV3-1/TRBV3-2,.,TRBJ1-5,.,TGTGCCAGCAGCCAAGCTAGGGGACAGCCCCAGCATTTT,CASSQARGQPQHF
TRBV5-5,.,TRBJ1-6,.,TGTGCCAGCAGCCGCAGGGAGCAGGGTCTCTCCTATAATTCACCCCTCCACTTT,CASSRREQGLSYNSPLHF
TRBV27,TRBD2,TRBJ2-2,.,TGTGCCAGCAAATTACTAGCGGGAGGGAACACCGGGGAGCTGTTTTTT,CASKLLAGGNTGELFF
TRBV5-1,.,TRBJ1-1,.,TGCGCCAGCAGCTTGGATGCGTGGGGGAGCACTGAAGCTTTCTTT,CASSLDAWGSTEAFF
TRBV5-6,.,TRBJ2-5,few,TGTGCCAGCAGCTTGGACCCCCAATCAGAGACCCAGTACTTC,CASSLDPQSETQYF
TRBV15,TRBD1,TRBJ1-2,.,TGTGCCACCAGCAGAGGAGAGACAGGGGGCAGCTATGGCTACACCTTC,CATSRGETGGSYGYTF
TRBV9,TRBD1,TRBJ1-1,.,TGTGCCAGCAGCGGTCGACAAACAGGGGGTCCCCGTGAAGCTTTCTTT,CASSGRQTGGPREAFF
TRBV5-1,TRBD1,TRBJ2-5,.,TGCGCCAGCAGCGTAACCGGGACAGGGAGGGTCCAGACCCAGTACTTC,CASSVTGTGRVQTQYF
TRBV18,.,TRBJ1-1,.,TGTGCCAGCGCCACGTCGCAGGAGTTTGAAGCTTTCTTT,CASATSQEFEAFF
TRBV10-3,.,TRBJ1-4,.,TGTGCCATCAGTGAGAGAAAGGGTGGGGAAAAACTGTTTTTT,CAISERKGGEKLFF
TRBV2,.,TRBJ1-2,few,TGTGCCAGCAGCCACGAGGACGGCGTTAACTATGGCTACACCTTC,CASSHEDGVNYGYTF
TRBV6-5,.,TRBJ2-7,.,TGTGCCAGCAGTCAATACAGGGAAGGCTACGAGCAGTACTTC,CASSQYREGYEQYF
TRBV30,.,TRBJ2-2,.,TGTGCCTGGAGTGTAAGAGGGGTGGACACCGGGGAGCTGTTTTTT,CAWSVRGVDTGELFF
TRBV28,.,TRBJ1-3,.,TGTGCCAGCAGTACAGGGTTGTTCGGAAACACCATATATTTT,CASSTGLFGNTIYF
TRBV7-9,.,TRBJ2-7,.,TGTGCCAGCAGCCCAGATAGGAGGACGGCCGAGCAGTACTTC,CASSPDRRTAEQYF
TRBV29-1,.,TRBJ2-3,.,TGCAGCGTTTCTACGTATAGTCCCACAGATACGCAGTATTTT,CSVSTYSPTDTQYF
TRBV7-9,.,TRBJ1-1,.,TGTGCCAGCAGCTTGAGGGGAGATAACACTGAAGCTTTCTTT,CASSLRGDNTEAFF
TRBV19,.,TRBJ2-6,.,TGTGCCAGTAGTATAGGGCAGGGGCTGGGTACAACTGGGGCCAACGTCCTGACTTTC,CASSIGQGLGTTGANVLTF
TRBV10-3,TRBD2,TRBJ2-1,once,TGTGCCATCAGTGAGTCTCGCGGGAGGCAGAATGAGCAGTTCTTC,CAISESRGRQNEQFF